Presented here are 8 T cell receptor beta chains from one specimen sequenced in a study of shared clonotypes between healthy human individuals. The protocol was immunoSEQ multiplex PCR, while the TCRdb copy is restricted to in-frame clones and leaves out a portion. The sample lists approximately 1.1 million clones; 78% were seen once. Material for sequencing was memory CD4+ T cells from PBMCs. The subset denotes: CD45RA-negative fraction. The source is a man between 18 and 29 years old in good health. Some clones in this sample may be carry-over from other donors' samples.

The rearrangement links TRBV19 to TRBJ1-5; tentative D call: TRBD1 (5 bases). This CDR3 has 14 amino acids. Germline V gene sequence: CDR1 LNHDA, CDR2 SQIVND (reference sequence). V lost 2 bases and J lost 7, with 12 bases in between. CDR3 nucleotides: TGTGCCAGTAGTATAAGGGACTCAAGACAGCCCCAGCATTTT. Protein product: CASSIRDSRQPQHF.

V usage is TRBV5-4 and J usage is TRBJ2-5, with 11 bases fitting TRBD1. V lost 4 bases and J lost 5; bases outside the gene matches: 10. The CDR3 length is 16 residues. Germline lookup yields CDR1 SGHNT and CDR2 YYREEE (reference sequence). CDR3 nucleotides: TGTGCCAGCAGCCCAAACTCGGGACAGGGGGGGGAGACCCAGTACTTC. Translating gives CASSPNSGQGGETQYF.

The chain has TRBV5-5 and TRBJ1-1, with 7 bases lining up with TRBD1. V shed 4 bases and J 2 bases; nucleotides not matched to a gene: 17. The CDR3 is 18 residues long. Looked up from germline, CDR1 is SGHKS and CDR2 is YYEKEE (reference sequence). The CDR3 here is CASSPRQGGRGDNTEAFF. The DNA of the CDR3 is TGTGCCAGCAGCCCCCGACAGGGCGGACGGGGGGATAACACTGAAGCTTTCTTT.

The CDR3 region has the DNA TGTGCCTGGAGTTTCGATATAGCGGGCCCCTACGAGCAGTACTTC. Protein: CAWSFDIAGPYEQYF. The chain employs TRBV30 and TRBJ2-7; 7 nucleotides line up with TRBD2. The germline V gene has CDR1 GTSNPN and CDR2 SVGIG (reference sequence). The CDR3 covers 15 residues. J was trimmed by 2 bases and V by 2 bases; bases with no gene match: 9.

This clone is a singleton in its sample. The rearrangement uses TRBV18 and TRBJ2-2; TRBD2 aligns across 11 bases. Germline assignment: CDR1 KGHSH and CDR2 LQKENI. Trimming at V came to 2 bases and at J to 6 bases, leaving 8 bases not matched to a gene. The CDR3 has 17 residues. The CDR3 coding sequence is TGTGCCAGCTCACCATCCGGGACTAGCGGAGGTGCCGGGGAGCTGTTTTTT. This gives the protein CASSPSGTSGGAGELFF. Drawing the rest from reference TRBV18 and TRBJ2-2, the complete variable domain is NAGVMQNPRHLVRRRGQEARLRCSPMKGHSHVYWYRQLPEEGLKFMVYLQKENIIDESGMPKERFSAEFPKEGPSILRIQQVVRGDSAAYFCASSPSGTSGGAGELFFGEGSRLTVL.

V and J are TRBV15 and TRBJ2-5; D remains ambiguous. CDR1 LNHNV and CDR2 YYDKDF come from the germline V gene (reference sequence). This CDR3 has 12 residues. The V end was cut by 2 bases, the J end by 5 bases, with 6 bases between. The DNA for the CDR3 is TGTGCCACCAGCAGACGTAGGGAGACCCAGTACTTC. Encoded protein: CATSRRRETQYF.

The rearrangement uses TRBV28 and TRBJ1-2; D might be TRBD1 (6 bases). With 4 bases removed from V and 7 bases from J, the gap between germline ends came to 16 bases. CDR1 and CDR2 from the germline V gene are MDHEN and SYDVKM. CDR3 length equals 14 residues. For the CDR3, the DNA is TGTGCCAGCAGTTATGGACAGTCCCCAGTTGGCTACACCTTC. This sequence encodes CASSYGQSPVGYTF.

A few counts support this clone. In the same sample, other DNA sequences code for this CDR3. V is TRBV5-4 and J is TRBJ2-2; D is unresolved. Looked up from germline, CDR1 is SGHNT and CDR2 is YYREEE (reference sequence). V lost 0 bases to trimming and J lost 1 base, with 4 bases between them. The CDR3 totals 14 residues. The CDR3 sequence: CASSLGQNTGELFF. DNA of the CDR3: TGTGCCAGCAGCTTGGGACAGAACACCGGGGAGCTGTTTTTT.